The 27 T cell receptor beta chains in this list originate from one sample, sequenced in a study of molecular identifiers for immune sequencing clone quantification (dated by TCRdb to 2017 to 2018). The library was made by PCR. Sequenced on a NextSeq 500. The public sequencing data were trimmed at Q25 with fastp and processed into clonotypes with MiXCR by TCRdb, which kept only in-frame beta chains. Each CDR3 protein appears once, grouped with its most common genes and DNA. The sample includes more than 450,000 distinct CDR3 sequences, with 25% observed a single time. The ten largest make up around 0.76% of the sample. The sequenced material came from naive CD8+ T cells from blood, with Jurkat cell RNA spiked in. Per the publication, the cell subset or site label means: FACS-sorted CD8+CD4-CCR7+CD45RA+ naive T cells. All receptors come from a human donor in good health. Some libraries in this study had Jurkat cell RNA spiked in.

This clonotype was detected many times. The chain is built from TRBV13 and TRBJ2-7, with D uncertain. The CDR3 contains 13 residues. The germline V gene encodes CDR1 PRHDT and CDR2 FYEKMQ (reference sequence). With 8 bases removed from V and 6 bases from J, the gap between germline ends came to 17 bases. The CDR3 bases are TGTGCCAGCGGTCTGGGCCCTACTGCCGAGCAGTACTTC. Translation: CASGLGPTAEQYF.

This chain connects TRBV9 to TRBJ2-2; the D gene is possibly TRBD1 (6 bases). V lost 3 bases and J lost 3, with 9 bases in between. CDR3 length: 14 amino acids. The germline V gene has CDR1 SGDLS and CDR2 YYNGEE. CDR3 coding DNA: TGTGCCAGCAGCGGACGACAGGACACCGGGGAGCTGTTTTTT. This encodes CASSGRQDTGELFF.

This chain connects TRBV19 to TRBJ1-5; tentatively, D is TRBD1 (5 bases). Deletions cut 3 bases from V and 5 bases from J, with 14 bases between. The germline gives CDR1 LNHDA, CDR2 SQIVND (reference sequence). The CDR3 is made up of 15 amino acids. This chain's CDR3 is CASSIYGGSHQPQHF. CDR3 nucleotide sequence: TGTGCCAGTAGTATTTATGGGGGTTCGCATCAGCCCCAGCATTTT.

This clonotype was observed a few times. The gene calls are TRBV4-3 and TRBJ2-2; no firm D call. The germline V gene has CDR1 LGHNA and CDR2 YSLEER. The CDR3 extends over 14 amino acids. V was cut by 1 base and J by 1 base, with 4 bases left in between. DNA of the CDR3: TGCGCCAGCAGCCAAGGGCGGAACACCGGGGAGCTGTTTTTT. Translating gives CASSQGRNTGELFF.

The chain is built from TRBV7-2 and TRBJ2-3, with D perhaps TRBD2 (6 bases). The V end lost 6 bases, the J end lost 4 bases, and 23 bases lay between the germline ends. The germline CDR1 and CDR2 sequences are SGHTA and FQGNSA. The length of the CDR3 is 17 residues. Written as DNA, the CDR3 is TGTGCCAGCAGACAGACATACGGGAGTTCAGGTGCAGATACGCAGTATTTT. It is translated as CASRQTYGSSGADTQYF.

CDR3: CATSSRQGHHYEQYF. In DNA form, the CDR3 reads TGTGCCACCAGTTCCAGGCAGGGTCATCACTACGAGCAGTACTTC. This rearrangement joins TRBV15 to TRBJ2-7; D might be TRBD1 (5 bases). The CDR3 has 15 amino acids. Trimming removed 6 bases from V and 3 bases from J, with 18 bases in between. The germline gives CDR1 LNHNV, CDR2 YYDKDF (reference sequence). The full variable domain, its missing parts supplied by reference TRBV15 and TRBJ2-7, is DAMVIQNPRYQVTQFGKPVTLSCSQTLNHNVMYWYQQKSSQAPKLLFHYYDKDFNNEADTPDNFQSRRPNTSFCFLDIRSPGLGDTAMYLCATSSRQGHHYEQYFGPGTRLTVT.

A few counts support this clonotype. The chain carries TRBV4-3 and TRBJ1-4, with D unclear. The CDR3 consists of 16 residues. V dropped 3 bases and J dropped 0 bases, with 11 bases sitting between them. Germline-derived CDR1 and CDR2 are LGHNA and YSLEER. The DNA of the CDR3 is TGCGCCAGCAGCCAGCATGGACCTCCAACTAATGAAAAACTGTTTTTT. Its protein product is CASSQHGPPTNEKLFF.

In this sample, this clonotype turned up a few times. The CDR3 region has the DNA TGTGCCAGCAGCTCGTCGAGGGGTGGACAAGAGACCCAGTACTTC. Protein sequence: CASSSSRGGQETQYF. The rearrangement links TRBV7-2 to TRBJ2-5; D possibly matches TRBD1 or TRBD2 (5 bases each). V lost 4 bases to trimming and J lost 2 bases, with 14 bases between them. Germline V lookup: CDR1 SGHTA, CDR2 FQGNSA. The CDR3 totals 15 residues.

This clonotype was seen at least ten times. The rearrangement uses TRBV24-1 and TRBJ2-3; 10 bases map to TRBD2. CDR3 size: 15 residues. Germline V lookup: CDR1 KGHDR, CDR2 SFDVKD. The J segment lost 4 bases and the V segment lost 4 bases, leaving 4 bases of the junction unmatched. CDR3 sequence reads: CATSEPGTSADTQYF. In DNA form, the CDR3 reads TGTGCCACCAGTGAACCCGGGACTAGCGCAGATACGCAGTATTTT.

The V call is TRBV20-1, the J call TRBJ2-7, with D maybe TRBD2 (6 bases). V was cut by 0 bases and J by 3 bases, with 15 bases left in between. Looked up from germline, CDR1 is DFQATT and CDR2 is SNEGSKA (reference sequence). There are 15 residues in the CDR3. The CDR3 loop is CSARDAGQPYYEQYF. In nucleotides, the CDR3 is TGCAGTGCTAGAGATGCGGGGCAGCCGTACTACGAGCAGTACTTC.

With respect to this clonotype: A single base separates this from a much larger clone, so it may be a read error. The V call is TRBV7-6, the J call TRBJ1-1, with no clear D. The germline V and J ends were trimmed by 2 bases and 8 bases, with 15 bases remaining between them. The CDR3 contains 14 residues. Germline loops: CDR1 SGHVS, CDR2 FNYEAQ. The CDR3 bases are TGTGCCAGCAGCTTACAAAGACGAGGCCGAGAAGCTTTCTTT. Its protein product is CASSLQRRGREAFF.

J is TRBJ2-7 and V is TRBV7-2; TRBD2 aligns across 10 bases. Germline trimming cut 5 bases from V and 0 bases from J; bases unmatched to any gene: 4. This CDR3 comprises 15 residues. The germline gives CDR1 SGHTA, CDR2 FQGNSA. CDR3: CASSHGLAASYEQYF. CDR3 nucleotides: TGTGCCAGCAGCCACGGACTAGCGGCCTCCTACGAGCAGTACTTC.

In this sample, this clonotype turned up many times. This rearrangement joins TRBV14 to TRBJ1-6; 7 positions match TRBD1. This CDR3 has 15 residues. With 1 base clipped from V and 9 bases from J, the junction kept 6 bases outside the gene matches. Germline CDR1 is SGHDN and CDR2 is FVKESK. The CDR3 loop is CASSQGRGLGSPLHF. CDR3 sequence (DNA): TGTGCCAGCAGCCAAGGGAGGGGGCTAGGTTCACCCCTCCACTTT.

This clonotype was recorded many times. V gene TRBV6-5 combines with J gene TRBJ2-3; D call uncertain. CDR3 length: 14 amino acids. V shed 4 bases and J shed 0 bases, with 8 bases lying between them. Germline V lookup: CDR1 MNHEY, CDR2 SVGAGI. CDR3 protein: CASSSQTSTDTQYF. The CDR3 DNA reads TGTGCCAGCAGTTCCCAGACCAGCACAGATACGCAGTATTTT.

V usage is TRBV18 and J usage is TRBJ2-7; D remains unclear. This CDR3 spans 13 amino acids. The germline gives CDR1 KGHSH, CDR2 LQKENI. Deletions cut 6 bases from V and 2 bases from J, with 11 bases between. The CDR3 nucleotides read TGTGCCAGCTCGCCCGATGTCCCCTACGAGCAGTACTTC. This encodes CASSPDVPYEQYF.

This clonotype was counted only a few times. The CDR3 sequence: CASSYRPADTEAFF. The CDR3 DNA follows: TGTGCCAGCAGTTACCGCCCGGCGGACACTGAAGCTTTCTTT. The genes are TRBV2 and TRBJ1-1, with unresolved D. The CDR3 is made up of 14 amino acids. CDR1 and CDR2 from the germline V gene are SNHLY and FYNNEI. V dropped 5 bases and J dropped 3 bases, with 13 bases sitting between them. The complete variable domain, with remaining parts taken from reference TRBV2 and TRBJ1-1, reads EPEVTQTPSHQVTQMGQEVILRCVPISNHLYFYWYRQILGQKVEFLVSFYNNEISEKSEIFDDQFSVERPDGSNFTLKIRSTKLEDSAMYFCASSYRPADTEAFFGQGTRLTVV.

Of note for this clonotype: One end of the junction does not line up with germline, which may come from a read error. The chain's CDR3 is CATSIGDWVNTEAFF. DNA of the CDR3: TGTGCCACCAGCATAGGTGATTGGGTGAACACTGAAGCATTCTTT. The V gene is TRBV7-2, the J gene TRBJ1-1; no clear D. The CDR3 runs to 15 residues. CDR1 SGHTA and CDR2 FQGNSA come from the germline V gene.

This clonotype has only a few counts. This chain uses TRBV23-1 with TRBJ2-7; D not resolved. Being an ORF, TRBV23-1 has a function that is uncertain. The CDR3 runs to 15 residues. V was clipped by 6 bases and J by 3 bases, with 18 bases between them. The CDR3 is CASSHYRALVYEQYF. In nucleotides, the CDR3 is TGCGCCAGCAGCCACTATAGGGCCCTCGTCTACGAGCAGTACTTC.

Only a few counts were recorded for this clonotype. The V call is TRBV12-3 or TRBV12-4, the J call TRBJ2-7; TRBD2 might be the D (6 bases). This CDR3 is 15 amino acids long. The ends were cut back, 8 bases at V and 3 bases at J, with 20 bases in the middle. CDR3 loop: CASSQLRLENYEQYF. The DNA for the CDR3 is TGTGCCAGCTCCCAACTCCGACTAGAAAACTACGAGCAGTACTTC.

This clonotype was observed a handful of times. The chain combines TRBV14 with TRBJ1-1; D remains ambiguous. Germline V gives CDR1 SGHDN, CDR2 FVKESK. Trimming left V 0 bases short and J 4 bases short, with 15 bases between. This CDR3 is built from 16 residues. The CDR3 DNA follows: TGTGCCAGCAGCCAAGATATAAAGGGTTGGGGCACTGAAGCTTTCTTT. Translating gives CASSQDIKGWGTEAFF. Together with reference TRBV14 and TRBJ1-1, the CDR3 gives the full variable domain: EAGVTQFPSHSVIEKGQTVTLRCDPISGHDNLYWYRRVMGKEIKFLLHFVKESKQDESGMPNNRFLAERTGGTYSTLKVQPAELEDSGVYFCASSQDIKGWGTEAFFGQGTRLTVV.

This clonotype was seen more than once but under ten times. V usage is TRBV6-5 and J usage is TRBJ2-7; the D gene is possibly TRBD1 (6 bases). Germline V gene lookup returns CDR1 MNHEY and CDR2 SVGAGI. The CDR3 length is 14 residues. V lost 6 bases and J lost 2, with 14 bases in between. CDR3 nucleotide sequence: TGTGCCAGCAGCCCCACAGGGCGCGCCTACGAGCAGTACTTC. Its protein is CASSPTGRAYEQYF.

This clonotype was seen more than once but under ten times. The rearrangement uses TRBV5-4 and TRBJ2-3, with D possibly TRBD2 on 7 matching bases. The CDR3 contains 16 residues. Trimming pared 3 bases from V and 3 bases from J, leaving 17 bases between. Germline lookup yields CDR1 SGHNT and CDR2 YYREEE (reference sequence). CDR3 DNA sequence: TGTGCCAGCAGCTCCATCGAGGGGGGGTGGACAGATACGCAGTATTTT. Its protein is CASSSIEGGWTDTQYF.

With respect to this clonotype: This sequence may be a read error, since a much larger clone differs from it by one base. The chain is built from TRBV7-6 and TRBJ2-3, with 9 bases matching TRBD2. CDR1 and CDR2 from the germline V gene are SGHVS and FNYEAQ. The CDR3 spans 16 residues. The V gene end was trimmed by 1 base and the J gene end by 2 bases; junction bases not matched to a gene: 4. The DNA of the CDR3 is TGTGCCAGCAGCTTAGATAGCGGGGGAATCACAGATACGCAGTATTTT. It is translated as CASSLDSGGITDTQYF.

This clonotype was picked up a small number of times. This chain links TRBV9 with TRBJ2-7; perhaps TRBD2 as D (6 bases). The CDR3 runs to 15 residues. Germline V gene sequence: CDR1 SGDLS, CDR2 YYNGEE. Trimming shortened V by 0 bases and J by 4 bases, and 14 bases separated the two germline ends. The CDR3: CASSVDGGSTYEQYF. In DNA, the CDR3 is TGTGCCAGCAGCGTAGACGGGGGATCAACTTACGAGCAGTACTTC.

This clonotype was counted many times. The chain has TRBV29-1 and TRBJ1-4, with a weak D call TRBD1 (5 bases). This CDR3 spans 15 amino acids. V shed 4 bases and J shed 0 bases, with 12 bases lying between them. In germline, CDR1 is SQVTM, CDR2 ANQGSEA. As DNA, the CDR3 is TGCAGCGTTGCTGGGACGGTTGCAACTAATGAAAAACTGTTTTTT. Protein: CSVAGTVATNEKLFF.

This clonotype was picked up many times. The V call is TRBV5-4, the J call TRBJ2-3; TRBD1 might be the D (5 bases). CDR1 and CDR2 from the germline V gene are SGHNT and YYREEE (reference sequence). The CDR3 sequence is 15 residues long. V lost 1 base and J 0 bases, leaving 9 bases between the germline ends. CDR3 sequence (DNA): TGTGCCAGCAGCTTGTATGACAGTAGCACAGATACGCAGTATTTT. Translating it yields CASSLYDSSTDTQYF.

In its sample, this clonotype was seen many times. The chain links TRBV5-1 to TRBJ2-4; D call uncertain. Trimming stripped 4 bases from V and 5 bases from J, with 13 bases between. The CDR3 is 14 residues long. Germline V gives CDR1 SGHRS, CDR2 YFSETQ. CDR3 in amino acids: CASSTRPGENIQYF. For the CDR3, the DNA is TGCGCCAGCAGCACCAGGCCTGGGGAAAACATTCAGTACTTC.